The rows below give T cell receptor beta chains drawn from one sample of a study of radiotherapy plus CTLA-4 blockade in lung cancer. Measured with immunoSEQ multiplex PCR; TCRdb has only the in-frame clones, and not every one. The sample shows some 30,000 clones, 79% of them seen only once. Here the sequenced sample was peripheral blood, taken from a patient treated with radiotherapy plus ipilimumab. These receptors were obtained from a human donor with non-small cell lung cancer that progressed on radiotherapy plus ipilimumab. CDR3s include the opening cysteine and the closing phenylalanine or tryptophan. A D gene is named only where the DNA matches it firmly. Size tells how often a clone was seen (once, few, many) or the class of an expanded clone, and some rows leave it out.

J gene: TRBJ1-3
D gene: .
V gene: TRBV7-9
clone size: .
CDR3 protein: CASSSPLEMISGNTIYF
CDR3 DNA: TGTGCCAGCAGCTCCCCCCTGGAGATGATCTCTGGAAACACCATATATTTT

J gene: TRBJ2-7
D gene: TRBD1
V gene: TRBV7-6
clone size: .
CDR3 protein: CASSLGHQGASSYEQYF
CDR3 DNA: TGTGCCAGCAGCTTAGGCCACCAGGGGGCGAGCTCCTACGAGCAGTACTTC

J gene: TRBJ1-6
D gene: .
V gene: TRBV27
clone size: .
CDR3 protein: CASSLTGFFHGSPLHF
CDR3 DNA: TGTGCCAGCAGTTTGACAGGTTTCTTTCATGGTTCACCCCTCCACTTT

J gene: TRBJ1-5
D gene: .
V gene: TRBV28
clone size: .
CDR3 protein: CATRPGRGQPQHF
CDR3 DNA: TGTGCCACCCGCCCAGGGAGGGGGCAGCCCCAGCATTTT

J gene: TRBJ2-3
D gene: TRBD2
V gene: TRBV7-3
clone size: .
CDR3 protein: CASSLGAGGPGDTQYF
CDR3 DNA: TGTGCCAGCAGCTTGGGCGCGGGAGGGCCCGGAGATACGCAGTATTTT

J gene: TRBJ2-7
D gene: TRBD1
V gene: TRBV29-1
clone size: .
CDR3 protein: CSVTPGTGDYEQYF
CDR3 DNA: TGCAGCGTTACTCCAGGGACAGGGGATTACGAGCAGTACTTC

J gene: TRBJ1-1
D gene: .
V gene: TRBV19
clone size: few
CDR3 protein: CASSRTGATEAFF
CDR3 DNA: TGTGCCAGTAGTCGTACGGGGGCCACTGAAGCTTTCTTT

J gene: TRBJ2-1
D gene: TRBD2
V gene: TRBV19
clone size: once
CDR3 protein: CASSLGLAGNEQFF
CDR3 DNA: TGTGCCAGTAGTTTAGGCCTAGCGGGTAATGAGCAGTTCTTC

J gene: TRBJ1-1
D gene: TRBD1
V gene: TRBV13
clone size: .
CDR3 protein: CASNLQGATEAFF
CDR3 DNA: TGTGCCAGCAACTTACAGGGGGCCACTGAAGCTTTCTTT

J gene: TRBJ2-7
D gene: .
V gene: TRBV20-1
clone size: .
CDR3 protein: CRAGDSEQYF
CDR3 DNA: TGCAGAGCCGGTGATAGCGAGCAGTACTTC

J gene: TRBJ1-4
D gene: .
V gene: TRBV9
clone size: once
CDR3 protein: CASGQKPGQNEKLFF
CDR3 DNA: TGTGCCAGCGGTCAGAAACCGGGACAAAATGAAAAACTGTTTTTT

J gene: TRBJ1-1
D gene: .
V gene: TRBV7-9
clone size: .
CDR3 protein: CASSFVQGRGNTEAFF
CDR3 DNA: TGTGCCAGCAGCTTCGTCCAGGGCCGAGGGAACACTGAAGCTTTCTTT

J gene: TRBJ1-2
D gene: TRBD1
V gene: TRBV4-3
clone size: .
CDR3 protein: CASSRTQLRGTANYGYTF
CDR3 DNA: TGCGCCAGCAGCCGGACGCAGCTCCGAGGGACAGCAAACTATGGCTACACCTTC

J gene: TRBJ1-5
D gene: TRBD1
V gene: TRBV6-1
clone size: .
CDR3 protein: CASTWTGLGNQPQHF
CDR3 DNA: TGTGCCAGCACCTGGACAGGGCTTGGCAATCAGCCCCAGCATTTT

J gene: TRBJ2-6
D gene: .
V gene: TRBV6-5
clone size: few
CDR3 protein: CASSYFSSGANVLTF
CDR3 DNA: TGTGCCAGCAGTTACTTTAGCTCTGGGGCCAACGTCCTGACTTTC

J gene: TRBJ2-3
D gene: .
V gene: TRBV28
clone size: .
CDR3 protein: CASSRPQVRLDTQYF
CDR3 DNA: TGTGCCAGCAGTCGACCACAGGTTAGATTAGATACGCAGTATTTT

J gene: TRBJ1-3
D gene: .
V gene: TRBV4-1
clone size: .
CDR3 protein: CASSQDTSGGNTIYF
CDR3 DNA: TGCGCCAGCAGCCAAGATACATCGGGCGGAAACACCATATATTTT

J gene: TRBJ2-7
D gene: .
V gene: TRBV28
clone size: .
CDR3 protein: CASSLTLRQQSYEQYF
CDR3 DNA: TGTGCCAGCAGTCTTACCCTCCGACAGCAGTCCTACGAGCAGTACTTC

J gene: TRBJ1-1
D gene: TRBD1
V gene: TRBV5-6
clone size: .
CDR3 protein: CASSLAVQGMGAEAFF
CDR3 DNA: TGTGCCAGCAGCTTAGCGGTACAGGGGATGGGGGCTGAAGCTTTCTTT

J gene: TRBJ1-1
D gene: .
V gene: TRBV6-5
clone size: .
CDR3 protein: CASSAGRGTEAFF
CDR3 DNA: TGTGCCAGCAGCGCAGGACGGGGCACTGAAGCTTTCTTT

J gene: TRBJ1-3
D gene: .
V gene: TRBV2
clone size: .
CDR3 protein: CASSEPRSGNTIYF
CDR3 DNA: TGTGCCAGCAGTGAACCCAGGTCTGGAAACACCATATATTTT

J gene: TRBJ1-3
D gene: TRBD1
V gene: TRBV5-7
clone size: .
CDR3 protein: CASSLWTGGTIYF
CDR3 DNA: TGTGCCAGCAGCTTATGGACAGGGGGCACCATATATTTT

J gene: TRBJ2-7
D gene: .
V gene: TRBV5-1
clone size: .
CDR3 protein: CASSSYGTVSSYEQYF
CDR3 DNA: TGCGCCAGCAGCAGTTACGGGACGGTGAGCTCCTACGAGCAGTACTTC

J gene: TRBJ1-2
D gene: .
V gene: TRBV28
clone size: once
CDR3 protein: CASSPTGTTGGYTF
CDR3 DNA: TGTGCCAGCAGTCCGACGGGGACCACGGGTGGCTACACCTTC

J gene: TRBJ1-1
D gene: .
V gene: TRBV6-5
clone size: once
CDR3 protein: CASSYWDMNTEAFF
CDR3 DNA: TGTGCCAGCAGTTACTGGGACATGAACACTGAAGCTTTCTTT

J gene: TRBJ2-1
D gene: .
V gene: TRBV6-6
clone size: .
CDR3 protein: CASSYGRTGDEQFF
CDR3 DNA: TGTGCCAGCAGTTACGGTCGTACGGGAGATGAGCAGTTCTTC

J gene: TRBJ2-5
D gene: .
V gene: TRBV2
clone size: .
CDR3 protein: CASSTLEETQYF
CDR3 DNA: TGTGCCAGCAGTACGTTGGAAGAGACCCAGTACTTC

J gene: TRBJ2-7
D gene: .
V gene: TRBV11-2
clone size: .
CDR3 protein: CASSLGFDSYEQYF
CDR3 DNA: TGTGCCAGCAGCTTAGGGTTCGACAGCTACGAGCAGTACTTC

J gene: TRBJ2-3
D gene: TRBD2
V gene: TRBV28
clone size: .
CDR3 protein: CASSLRTSGTSTDTQYF
CDR3 DNA: TGTGCCAGCAGTTTGCGGACTAGCGGGACCAGCACAGATACGCAGTATTTT

J gene: TRBJ2-7
D gene: TRBD2
V gene: TRBV5-4
clone size: few
CDR3 protein: CASRLAGSYEQYF
CDR3 DNA: TGTGCCAGCCGGCTAGCGGGTTCCTACGAGCAGTACTTC

J gene: TRBJ2-1
D gene: .
V gene: TRBV28
clone size: .
CDR3 protein: CASSLPPGGGQFF
CDR3 DNA: TGTGCCAGCAGTTTGCCGCCCGGTGGGGGGCAGTTCTTC

J gene: TRBJ2-1
D gene: TRBD2
V gene: TRBV5-8
clone size: .
CDR3 protein: CASSLGEGVDEQFF
CDR3 DNA: TGTGCCAGCAGCTTGGGGGAGGGTGTGGATGAGCAGTTCTTC

J gene: TRBJ1-1
D gene: TRBD1
V gene: TRBV7-3
clone size: .
CDR3 protein: CASSRQGAGDTEAFF
CDR3 DNA: TGTGCCAGCAGCAGACAGGGGGCCGGGGACACTGAAGCTTTCTTT

J gene: TRBJ2-5
D gene: .
V gene: TRBV5-1
clone size: .
CDR3 protein: CASSLFPAETQYF
CDR3 DNA: TGCGCCAGCAGCTTGTTCCCCGCGGAGACCCAGTACTTC

J gene: TRBJ1-4
D gene: .
V gene: TRBV5-8
clone size: few
CDR3 protein: CASSSGPRTWEKLFF
CDR3 DNA: TGTGCCAGCAGCTCCGGGCCTCGGACGTGGGAAAAACTGTTTTTT

J gene: TRBJ2-7
D gene: TRBD2
V gene: TRBV28
clone size: .
CDR3 protein: CASSLGGVPYEQYF
CDR3 DNA: TGTGCCAGCAGTTTAGGGGGGGTACCCTACGAGCAGTACTTC

J gene: TRBJ2-1
D gene: .
V gene: TRBV2
clone size: .
CDR3 protein: CASSEPGYNEQFF
CDR3 DNA: TGTGCCAGCAGTGAACCAGGGTACAATGAGCAGTTCTTC

J gene: TRBJ1-5
D gene: .
V gene: TRBV28
clone size: .
CDR3 protein: CASSNQMEPQHF
CDR3 DNA: TGTGCCAGCAGCAACCAGATGGAACCCCAGCATTTT

J gene: TRBJ1-4
D gene: .
V gene: TRBV6-6
clone size: .
CDR3 protein: CASSYSGSLGDEKLFF
CDR3 DNA: TGTGCCAGCAGTTACTCGGGGTCTCTGGGGGATGAAAAACTGTTTTTT

J gene: TRBJ2-5
D gene: .
V gene: TRBV4-1
clone size: .
CDR3 protein: CASSQPSRIERTQYF
CDR3 DNA: TGCGCCAGCAGCCAGCCTTCAAGGATCGAGAGGACCCAGTACTTC

J gene: TRBJ2-5
D gene: .
V gene: TRBV5-4
clone size: .
CDR3 protein: CASSFRQFQMETQYF
CDR3 DNA: TGTGCCAGCAGCTTTCGACAGTTCCAAATGGAGACCCAGTACTTC

J gene: TRBJ1-5
D gene: TRBD1
V gene: TRBV5-5
clone size: .
CDR3 protein: CASSRGGGEDQPQHF
CDR3 DNA: TGTGCCAGCAGCAGAGGAGGGGGCGAGGATCAGCCCCAGCATTTT

J gene: TRBJ2-2
D gene: TRBD1
V gene: TRBV11-2
clone size: .
CDR3 protein: CASSSWTGESTGELFF
CDR3 DNA: TGTGCCAGCAGCTCGTGGACAGGGGAGTCCACCGGGGAGCTGTTTTTT

J gene: TRBJ2-5
D gene: .
V gene: TRBV18
clone size: .
CDR3 protein: CASSRSEVSWGETQYF
CDR3 DNA: TGTGCCAGCTCCCGCTCCGAAGTGAGCTGGGGAGAGACCCAGTACTTC

J gene: TRBJ2-1
D gene: TRBD2
V gene: TRBV27
clone size: .
CDR3 protein: CASSTGLAGPNEQFF
CDR3 DNA: TGTGCCAGCAGTACGGGACTAGCGGGCCCGAATGAGCAGTTCTTC